The present T cell receptor (beta chain) was sequenced within a study of response to subunit inactivated influenza vaccine. This clonotype has more than one count but fewer than ten. Its antigen is unidentified. TCRdb independently ran MiXCR on the RT-PCR reads; one entry per CDR3 protein. This table holds more than 700,000 distinct CDR3 sequences, 21% found once. Trimming stripped 8 bases from V and 4 bases from J, with 21 bases between. The V gene's germline CDR1 is MNHNS and CDR2 SASEGT. The CDR3 consists of 16 residues. Study outcomes and limitations: The authors offered the suggestion that each seasonal influenza vaccination recruits few new T cells.

Sequenced material: PBMCs from blood, taken approximately 5 days after vaccination. This chain links TRBV6-1 with TRBJ2-1, with D possibly called TRBD1 or TRBD2 (5 bases each). The clonotype comes from a man in his fifties or sixties who received an inactivated influenza vaccine. In DNA form, the CDR3 reads TGTGCCAGCTCCGAGGGTGGGGCGATACTTTACAATGAGCAGTTCTTC. Encoded protein: CASSEGGAILYNEQFF.